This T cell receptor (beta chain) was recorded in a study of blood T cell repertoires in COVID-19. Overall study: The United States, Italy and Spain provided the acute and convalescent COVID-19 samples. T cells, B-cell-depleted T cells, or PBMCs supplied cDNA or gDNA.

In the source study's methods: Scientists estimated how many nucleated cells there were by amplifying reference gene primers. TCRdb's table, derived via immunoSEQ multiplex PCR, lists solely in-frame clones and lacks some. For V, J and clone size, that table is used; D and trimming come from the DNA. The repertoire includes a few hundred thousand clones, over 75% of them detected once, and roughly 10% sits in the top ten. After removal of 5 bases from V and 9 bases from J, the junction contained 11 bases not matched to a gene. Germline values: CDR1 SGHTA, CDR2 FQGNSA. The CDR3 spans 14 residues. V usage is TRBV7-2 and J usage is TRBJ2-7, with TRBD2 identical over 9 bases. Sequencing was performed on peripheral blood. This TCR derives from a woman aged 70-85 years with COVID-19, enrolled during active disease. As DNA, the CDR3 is TGTGCCAGCAGCGAGGGAGCGGGGGGCGTTTGGCAGTACTTC. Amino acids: CASSEGAGGVWQYF.